This TCR beta chain was sequenced in a study of control samples from healthy donors and cancer patients. This clone was observed a single time. The CDR3 has 13 residues. The V end lost 4 bases, the J end lost 2 bases, and 8 bases lay between the germline ends. Germline V CDR1 and CDR2: SNHLY, FYNNEI. Sequencing was performed with immunoSEQ multiplex PCR; in TCRdb, only in-frame clones are kept and a portion is missing. This table holds about 130,000 clones, around 92% found once. This sequence joins TRBV2 and TRBJ1-1, with D possibly matching TRBD1 (6 bases). Sequences were obtained from blood. This receptor was taken from a woman aged 50 to 65 in good health. CDR3 bases: TGTGCCAGCAGTGCGGACAGTAACACTGAAGCTTTCTTT. This sequence encodes CASSADSNTEAFF. Full variable domain (outside the CDR3, taken from reference TRBV2 and TRBJ1-1): EPEVTQTPSHQVTQMGQEVILRCVPISNHLYFYWYRQILGQKVEFLVSFYNNEISEKSEIFDDQFSVERPDGSNFTLKIRSTKLEDSAMYFCASSADSNTEAFFGQGTRLTVV.